These 19 T cell receptor beta chains originate from one sample sequenced in a study of radiotherapy plus CTLA-4 blockade in lung cancer. The assay was immunoSEQ multiplex PCR, and TCRdb's table has in-frame clones only and misses some. The profile covers about 46,000 clones, with around 79% appearing a single time and roughly 8.5% taken by the ten largest. Sequenced material: peripheral blood, taken from a patient treated with radiotherapy plus ipilimumab. The receptor set was obtained from a human donor with non-small cell lung cancer who had a complete response to radiotherapy plus ipilimumab.

V usage is TRBV20-1 and J usage is TRBJ2-3; 10 bases align to TRBD2. Unmatched junction bases numbered 7, after V lost 5 bases and J lost 14 bases. Germline V gene data show CDR1 as DFQATT and CDR2 as SNEGSKA (reference sequence). The CDR3 runs to 11 residues. For the CDR3, the DNA is TGCAGTGCTTCGCTAGCGGGAGAAGGGTATTTT. This gives the protein CSASLAGEGYF.

The gene calls are TRBV18 and TRBJ1-1, with TRBD1 identical over 11 bases. The germline V gene has CDR1 KGHSH and CDR2 LQKENI. The CDR3 is 16 amino acids. J was trimmed by 7 bases and V by 2 bases; bases with no gene match: 9. As DNA, the CDR3 is TGTGCCAGCTCACCAGGACAGGGGGCTTCAAATGGTGAAGCTTTCTTT. Amino acid sequence: CASSPGQGASNGEAFF.

The V and J genes are TRBV7-2 and TRBJ2-5, with 9 bases identical to TRBD1. The CDR3 is 15 amino acids. J was trimmed by 5 bases and V by 5 bases; bases with no gene match: 9. Germline V gene lookup returns CDR1 SGHTA and CDR2 FQGNSA. The CDR3 nucleotides read TGTGCCAGCAGCGCGGACAGGGGATGGGAGGAGACCCAGTACTTC. Amino acid sequence: CASSADRGWEETQYF.

The gene calls are TRBV27 and TRBJ1-1, with D hard to call. Germline V gene data show CDR1 as MNHEY and CDR2 as SMNVEV (reference sequence). The V and J ends lost 4 bases and 1 base respectively, with 10 bases between them. The CDR3 covers 14 residues. CDR3 protein: CASSSNYRNTEAFF. DNA for the CDR3: TGTGCCAGCAGTTCCAATTACAGGAACACTGAAGCTTTCTTT.

As to this clone: The CDR3 does not end in the conserved phenylalanine or tryptophan, so this is likely a read error. V usage is TRBV4-1 and J usage is TRBJ1-1; 8 bases align to TRBD1. The CDR3 has 17 residues. Germline-derived CDR1 and CDR2 are MGHRA and YSYEKL. Trimming at V came to 4 bases and at J to 8 bases, leaving 18 bases not matched to a gene. This CDR3 reads CASSRIPLQGVREEAFL. Here the CDR3 DNA reads TGCGCCAGCAGCCGGATCCCTCTACAGGGGGTGAGGGAAGAAGCTTTCCTT.

The J gene is TRBJ2-3, the V gene TRBV6-5; D is perhaps TRBD2 (7 bases). The CDR3 has 15 amino acids. The V end lost 6 bases, the J end lost 6 bases, and 19 bases lay between the germline ends. Germline-derived CDR1 and CDR2 are MNHEY and SVGAGI. The CDR3 nucleotides read TGTGCCAGCAGCACTCGGGGGGCGGGCCTGGATACGCAGTATTTT. The encoded protein is CASSTRGAGLDTQYF.

V gene TRBV7-2 combines with J gene TRBJ2-7; D call uncertain. In germline, CDR1 is SGHTA, CDR2 FQGNSA. The CDR3 extends over 12 amino acids. The V gene lost 2 bases and the J gene lost 4 bases, with 6 bases spanning the gap. In DNA, the CDR3 is TGTGCCAGCAGCTTATCCGGTTACGAGCAGTACTTC. It specifies CASSLSGYEQYF.

The chain links TRBV6-6 to TRBJ2-2, with D possibly matching TRBD2 (5 bases). This CDR3 has 15 amino acids. The V and J ends lost 1 base and 1 base respectively, with 7 bases between them. In germline, CDR1 is MNHNY, CDR2 SVGAGI (reference sequence). The CDR3 is CASSYYSGNTGELFF. CDR3 nucleotide sequence: TGTGCCAGCAGTTACTACAGCGGGAACACCGGGGAGCTGTTTTTT.

The table lists this clone with a count of one. The J gene is TRBJ1-2, the V gene TRBV30, with D possibly TRBD1 on 5 matching bases. Germline V CDR1 and CDR2: GTSNPN, SVGIG (reference sequence). The CDR3 is made up of 13 amino acids. V was trimmed by 4 bases and J by 4 bases, leaving 13 bases between them. The CDR3 DNA sequence: TGTGCCTGGATCCCTGGCAGGGCCTATGGCTACACCTTC. Translation gives CAWIPGRAYGYTF. Looking up the rest from reference TRBV30 and TRBJ1-2 gives the full variable domain: SQTIHQWPATLVQPVGSPLSLECTVEGTSNPNLYWYRQAAGRGLQLLFYSVGIGQISSEVPQNLSASRPQDRQFILSSKKLLLSDSGFYLCAWIPGRAYGYTFGSGTRLTVV.

Comment on this clone: Germline is not matched at one junction end, which may reflect a read error. V gene TRBV5-1 combines with J gene TRBJ2-1; 7 positions match TRBD1. Germline CDR1 is SGHRS and CDR2 is YFSETQ. CDR3 length: 11 residues. CDR3 protein: CASSLDRSLVF. DNA of the CDR3: TGCGCCAGCAGCCTGGACAGGAGCCTGGTCTTC. Using reference TRBV5-1 and TRBJ2-1 for the parts outside the CDR3, the full variable domain is KAGVTQTPRYLIKTRGQQVTLSCSPISGHRSVSWYQQTPGQGLQFLFEYFSETQRNKGNFPGRFSGRQFSNSRSEMNVSTLELGDSALYLCASSLDRSLVFGPGTRLTVL.

The chain uses TRBV6-5 and TRBJ2-7; D possibly corresponds to TRBD2 (6 bases). Germline CDR1 is MNHEY and CDR2 is SVGAGI. Trimming cost V 2 bases and J 0 bases, with 11 bases left between them. The CDR3 sequence is 15 residues long. DNA for the CDR3: TGTGCCAGCAGTTACAAATTAGCGGCCTCCTACGAGCAGTACTTC. Encoded protein: CASSYKLAASYEQYF.

The V gene is TRBV19, the J gene TRBJ2-1; perhaps TRBD2 as D (6 bases). The V gene's germline CDR1 is LNHDA and CDR2 SQIVND (reference sequence). Between the trimmed V and J ends, which lost 6 bases and 9 bases, there was a span of 15 bases. The CDR3 extends over 13 amino acids. This CDR3 is CASSAGTGREQFF. Here the CDR3 DNA reads TGTGCCAGTAGCGCCGGGACTGGGCGTGAGCAGTTCTTC.

This clone was seen a single time. The rearrangement uses TRBV27 and TRBJ2-3; D unresolved. Trimming removed 6 bases at V and 3 bases at J, with 10 bases between. CDR1 and CDR2 (germline): MNHEY, SMNVEV (reference sequence). The CDR3 runs 13 residues. The DNA for the CDR3 is TGTGCCAGCAGCCTACGTAGAACAGATACGCAGTATTTT. This encodes CASSLRRTDTQYF.

This chain connects TRBV30 to TRBJ1-4; TRBD1 is a possible D gene (6 bases). The CDR3 has 13 residues. Trimming removed 5 bases at V and 5 bases at J, with 12 bases between. Germline V gene lookup returns CDR1 GTSNPN and CDR2 SVGIG (reference sequence). CDR3 amino acids: CAWSGGWNEKLFF. The DNA for the CDR3 is TGTGCCTGGTCTGGGGGCTGGAATGAAAAACTGTTTTTT.

The chain combines TRBV4-3 with TRBJ1-3, with 10 bases aligning to TRBD1. Germline V gene sequence: CDR1 LGHNA, CDR2 YSLEER. This CDR3 is 18 amino acids long. V was clipped by 2 bases and J by 2 bases; unmatched bases: 9. CDR3 nucleotides: TGCGCCAGCAGCCAATCCCCTCCAGGACAGGGGGCTGGAAACACCATATATTTT. It encodes CASSQSPPGQGAGNTIYF.

V and J are TRBV10-3 and TRBJ1-1; 8 nucleotides line up with TRBD1. Germline V lookup: CDR1 ENHRY, CDR2 SYGVKD. V gave up 7 bases and J gave up 1 base; unmatched junction bases: 14. The length of the CDR3 is 17 residues. The CDR3 reads CAITPRTGTVRNTEAFF. The CDR3 bases are TGTGCCATCACCCCCCGGACAGGGACGGTAAGGAACACTGAAGCTTTCTTT.

This clone has just a few counts. The chain carries TRBV19 and TRBJ1-5; TRBD1 matches at 7 bases. Germline CDR1 is LNHDA and CDR2 is SQIVND (reference sequence). J gave up 1 base and V 6 bases, and 6 bases lay outside the gene matches. The length of the CDR3 is 15 residues. The CDR3 DNA is TGTGCCAGTAGCCAGGGACAGATGAGCAATCAGCCCCAGCATTTT. It codes for CASSQGQMSNQPQHF.

The table lists this clone with a few counts. The rearrangement joins TRBV27 to TRBJ2-1; no firm D call. Germline assignment: CDR1 MNHEY and CDR2 SMNVEV (reference sequence). Trimming stripped 4 bases from V and 0 bases from J, with 13 bases between. CDR3 length equals 16 residues. CDR3 DNA sequence: TGTGCCAGCAGTTCGCAGGTGATCCTCTCCTACAATGAGCAGTTCTTC. Its protein is CASSSQVILSYNEQFF.

The J gene is TRBJ2-1, the V gene TRBV5-6; no definite D call. The CDR3 has 13 amino acids. Trimming took off 6 bases at V and 5 bases at J, with 12 bases between the two ends. Germline CDR1 SGHDT, CDR2 YYEEEE. The CDR3 spells CASNSWADNEQFF. The CDR3, as DNA: TGTGCCAGCAACTCCTGGGCAGACAATGAGCAGTTCTTC.